Shown below are 18 T cell receptor beta chains from a single sample sequenced in a study of T cells after yellow fever vaccination. TCRdb passed the 5' RACE reads through MiXCR, listing each CDR3 protein once. The data contain fewer than 350,000 distinct CDR3 sequences, 8.5% to 10% of them singletons. This specimen consisted of PBMCs, obtained on the day of the first yellow fever vaccination. The receptors here all came from a man aged 18 to 35 who received the YFV17D yellow fever vaccine.

This sequence joins TRBV4-3 and TRBJ2-1; 9 bases line up with TRBD2. Germline V gene data show CDR1 as LGHNA and CDR2 as YSLEER. The CDR3 spans 13 residues. J was trimmed by 10 bases and V by 3 bases; bases with no gene match: 4. Here the CDR3 reads CASSHGLAMEQFF. The CDR3 DNA sequence: TGCGCCAGCAGCCACGGACTAGCGATGGAGCAGTTCTTC.

This clonotype was found a few times. V and J are TRBV6-5 and TRBJ1-1, with 7 bases that match TRBD1. Looked up from germline, CDR1 is MNHEY and CDR2 is SVGAGI. The length of the CDR3 is 14 residues. J gave up 7 bases and V 0 bases, and 5 bases lay outside the gene matches. CDR3 nucleotides: TGTGCCAGCAGTTACTCAGGGCCAGGGGGTGAAGCTTTCTTT. Protein sequence: CASSYSGPGGEAFF.

Details on this clonotype: Compared with germline, one end of the junction differs, possibly owing to a read error. The chain employs TRBV2 and TRBJ2-5, with 7 bases identical to TRBD1. Germline CDR1 SNHLY, CDR2 FYNNEI. The CDR3 runs 15 residues. The DNA of the CDR3 is TGTGCCAGCGTATTCCCGGGACAGTACCAAGAGACCAAGTACTTC. It yields the protein CASVFPGQYQETKYF.

In this sample, this clonotype turned up a few times. The rearrangement uses TRBV20-1 and TRBJ2-5; 8 nucleotides match TRBD1. This CDR3 has 12 residues. V was clipped by 6 bases and J by 3 bases; unmatched bases: 3. Looked up from germline, CDR1 is DFQATT and CDR2 is SNEGSKA (reference sequence). The CDR3 DNA sequence: TGCAGTGCCATGGACAGGGAAGAGACCCAGTACTTC. It is translated as CSAMDREETQYF.

Ten or more counts support this clonotype. The gene calls are TRBV7-8 and TRBJ1-1, with 9 bases that match TRBD1. The CDR3 has 17 residues. Germline lookup yields CDR1 SGHVS and CDR2 FQNEAQ. The ends lost 4 bases at V and 0 bases at J; junction bases unmatched: 9. Written as DNA, the CDR3 is TGTGCCAGCAGCTCACAAGACAGGGGGATCATGAACACTGAAGCTTTCTTT. Its translation is CASSSQDRGIMNTEAFF.

As concerns this clonotype: It may be a read error: a sequence one base away is much more abundant. V is TRBV5-1 and J is TRBJ2-1; TRBD1 aligns across 10 bases. The trim removed 0 bases at V and 8 bases at J, leaving 5 bases unmatched. The length of the CDR3 is 15 residues. CDR1 and CDR2 (germline): SGHRS, YFSETQ. CDR3 protein: CASSLEGQGWDEQFF. CDR3 sequence (DNA): TGCGCCAGCAGCTTGGAGGGACAGGGGTGGGATGAGCAGTTCTTC. The whole variable domain, filled in from reference TRBV5-1 and TRBJ2-1, reads KAGVTQTPRYLIKTRGQQVTLSCSPISGHRSVSWYQQTPGQGLQFLFEYFSETQRNKGNFPGRFSGRQFSNSRSEMNVSTLELGDSALYLCASSLEGQGWDEQFFGPGTRLTVL.

The chain joins TRBV24-1 to TRBJ2-5; TRBD2 agrees at 10 bases. The germline V gene encodes CDR1 KGHDR and CDR2 SFDVKD. The CDR3 is 13 residues long. V lost 6 bases and J lost 7; bases outside the gene matches: 4. The CDR3 protein is CATSLAGEGTQYF. CDR3 nucleotides: TGTGCCACCAGTCTAGCGGGGGAGGGGACCCAGTACTTC.

This clonotype was seen more than once but under ten times. The chain uses TRBV12-3 or TRBV12-4 and TRBJ1-2; TRBD1 is a possible D gene (5 bases). Deletions cut 3 bases from V and 8 bases from J, with 16 bases between. The CDR3 contains 14 residues. DNA of the CDR3: TGTGCCAGCAGTTTCCGGCAGGGATCGCAGGGCTACACCTTC. Protein sequence: CASSFRQGSQGYTF.

This clonotype was observed a few times. This chain links TRBV7-3 with TRBJ2-5; D perhaps matches TRBD2 (5 bases). The CDR3 covers 15 residues. Deletions cut 5 bases from V and 4 bases from J, with 17 bases between. Per germline, CDR1 SGHTA and CDR2 FQGTGA. The CDR3 reads CASSDGVGLLETQYF. In DNA form, the CDR3 reads TGTGCCAGCAGCGACGGTGTTGGACTCCTAGAGACCCAGTACTTC.

The rearrangement joins TRBV7-9 to TRBJ2-5; D tentatively fits TRBD1 or TRBD2 (6 bases each). Trimming left V 5 bases short and J 4 bases short, with 17 bases between. From germline, CDR1 is SEHNR and CDR2 FQNEAQ (reference sequence). This CDR3 is built from 15 residues. As DNA, the CDR3 is TGTGCCAGCAGCCCTTCCGGCAGGGGAGGAGAGACCCAGTACTTC. It translates to CASSPSGRGGETQYF.

In its sample, this clonotype was seen many times. The chain joins TRBV4-2 to TRBJ2-1, with 7 bases fitting TRBD2. This CDR3 has 16 residues. The germline CDR1 and CDR2 sequences are LGHNA and YNFKEQ. J was trimmed by 4 bases and V by 0 bases; bases with no gene match: 6. The CDR3 nucleotides are TGTGCCAGCAGCCAAGATGACGGGGGGACGTACAATGAGCAGTTCTTC. Its protein product is CASSQDDGGTYNEQFF.

This clonotype came up a few times. V and J are TRBV5-5 and TRBJ2-1, with D uncertain. Trimming shortened V by 4 bases and J by 0 bases, and 11 bases separated the two germline ends. Germline V gene sequence: CDR1 SGHKS, CDR2 YYEKEE (reference sequence). There are 15 residues in the CDR3. The CDR3 DNA is TGTGCCAGCAGCCCCTCTATTGGCTCCTACAATGAGCAGTTCTTC. Translated: CASSPSIGSYNEQFF.

The chain combines TRBV7-8 with TRBJ1-2, with 10 bases lining up with TRBD1. CDR3 length equals 16 residues. Trimming took 4 bases from V and 1 from J; bases not matched to a gene: 6. Germline V gene sequence: CDR1 SGHVS, CDR2 FQNEAQ. As DNA, the CDR3 is TGTGCCAGCAGCTCGGGGACAGGGGCCGTTAACTATGGCTACACCTTC. Translated, it gives CASSSGTGAVNYGYTF.

This clonotype has a handful of counts. This sequence joins TRBV3-1 and TRBJ2-3; D is uncertain. Trimming pared 3 bases from V and 0 bases from J, leaving 13 bases between. This CDR3 is 16 amino acids long. In germline, CDR1 is LGHDT, CDR2 YNNKEL (reference sequence). CDR3 in DNA: TGTGCCAGCAGCCATAGTAGGCGGCTTAGCACAGATACGCAGTATTTT. As protein: CASSHSRRLSTDTQYF.

This sequence joins TRBV5-1 and TRBJ2-5; D uncertain. V lost 1 base and J lost 2, with 21 bases in between. Germline loops: CDR1 SGHRS, CDR2 YFSETQ. The CDR3 spans 18 residues. The DNA for the CDR3 is TGCGCCAGCAGCTTGAGGACCTTGGAATTTGAAAATCAAGAGACCCAGTACTTC. Translated, it gives CASSLRTLEFENQETQYF.

At least ten counts were recorded for this clonotype. This sequence joins TRBV12-3 or TRBV12-4 and TRBJ2-5; D is ambiguous. V lost 3 bases and J 5 bases, leaving 10 bases between the germline ends. This CDR3 contains 13 residues. CDR3 sequence (DNA): TGTGCCAGCAGTTTTACCCAAAGGGAGACCCAGTACTTC. This translates into CASSFTQRETQYF.

This clonotype was seen only a few times. The chain carries TRBV5-6 and TRBJ2-5; possible D gene TRBD2, 6 bases. Germline V gene data show CDR1 as SGHDT and CDR2 as YYEEEE. CDR3 size: 14 residues. V lost 0 bases and J lost 7, with 13 bases in between. The CDR3 here is CASSLAGSPATQYF. The DNA of the CDR3 is TGTGCCAGCAGCTTGGCCGGGAGCCCCGCGACCCAGTACTTC. The whole variable domain, remainder taken from reference TRBV5-6 and TRBJ2-5, is DAGVTQSPTHLIKTRGQQVTLRCSPKSGHDTVSWYQQALGQGPQFIFQYYEEEERQRGNFPDRFSGHQFPNYSSELNVNALLLGDSALYLCASSLAGSPATQYFGPGTRLLVL.

There are a few counts of this clonotype. The V and J genes are TRBV19 and TRBJ2-3; TRBD2 is a possible D gene (6 bases). Deletions cut 5 bases from V and 6 bases from J, with 12 bases between. Germline loops: CDR1 LNHDA, CDR2 SQIVND (reference sequence). The CDR3 sequence is 13 residues long. In DNA form, the CDR3 reads TGTGCCAGTAGTCCCACTAGCATGGATACGCAGTATTTT. Its protein is CASSPTSMDTQYF.